The rows below give T cell receptor beta chains drawn from one sample of a study of T cells in Graves' hyperthyroidism and ophthalmopathy. TCRdb independently ran MiXCR on the multiplex PCR reads; one entry per CDR3 protein. The sample has 350,000 or so distinct CDR3 sequences; 15% to 20% are singletons. Sequenced sample: blood. The receptors were sampled from a woman in her fifties or sixties with Graves' hyperthyroidism. Each CDR3 is given with its conserved first and last residue. Fields, in order: CDR3 protein, V gene, J gene.

CASSLRLAGAPYNEQFF	TRBV9	TRBJ2-1
CASSFGGDGGYTF	TRBV5-6	TRBJ1-2
CASSPPDRTDTQYF	TRBV18	TRBJ2-3
CSVSQGDYGYTF	TRBV29-1	TRBJ1-2
CATSAGQNYGYTF	TRBV24-1	TRBJ1-2
CASSLARTVSRETQYF	TRBV7-8	TRBJ2-5
CASSWTESNQPQHF	TRBV5-1	TRBJ1-5
CSARSNFKRRESRETQYF	TRBV20-1	TRBJ2-5
CVSSRGGGYGYTF	TRBV11-2	TRBJ1-2
CASSPGTGFGFPGELFF	TRBV28	TRBJ2-2
CASSLGGTGAENEQFF	TRBV11-3	TRBJ2-1
CASSPSPGQRGTEAFF	TRBV18	TRBJ1-1
CSARARGDEAFF	TRBV20-1	TRBJ1-1
CASSLETSLGHYASLETQYF	TRBV11-2	TRBJ2-5
CASSIPLDGSISGANVLTF	TRBV19	TRBJ2-6
CASRTPGGRVEVHF	TRBV6-1	TRBJ1-5
CASSGAPYSGYTF	TRBV19	TRBJ1-2
CASGQLAGINEQFF	TRBV3-1	TRBJ2-1
CASSVEVGLAGVTYNEQFF	TRBV9	TRBJ2-1
CASSLDPWEQFF	TRBV11-2	TRBJ2-1
CASSQGNSGSDTQYF	TRBV3-1	TRBJ2-3
CASSPGQSQPQHF	TRBV12-3/TRBV12-4	TRBJ1-5
CSVGERTEAFF	TRBV29-1	TRBJ1-1
CASSLGDRTDSNQPQHF	TRBV5-1	TRBJ1-5
CASSLARPGNNSPLHF	TRBV7-8	TRBJ1-6
CASSWTSGSGNEQFF	TRBV11-2	TRBJ2-1
CASSESGSVAEPQHF	TRBV6-1	TRBJ1-5
CASSLFATGVMGRLF	TRBV27	TRBJ1-1
CASSENSFESGELFF	TRBV25-1	TRBJ2-2
CAWSEGLVPYNEQFF	TRBV30	TRBJ2-1
CASSRNRDTQYF	TRBV18	TRBJ2-3
CASSQVLAGSGAYNEQFF	TRBV3-1	TRBJ2-1
CASSRDGPYEQYF	TRBV2	TRBJ2-7
CASSKEGTGGYEQYF	TRBV6-1	TRBJ2-7
CASSLAGVATNEKLFF	TRBV11-3	TRBJ1-4
CASSERTGGNSPLHF	TRBV5-1	TRBJ1-6